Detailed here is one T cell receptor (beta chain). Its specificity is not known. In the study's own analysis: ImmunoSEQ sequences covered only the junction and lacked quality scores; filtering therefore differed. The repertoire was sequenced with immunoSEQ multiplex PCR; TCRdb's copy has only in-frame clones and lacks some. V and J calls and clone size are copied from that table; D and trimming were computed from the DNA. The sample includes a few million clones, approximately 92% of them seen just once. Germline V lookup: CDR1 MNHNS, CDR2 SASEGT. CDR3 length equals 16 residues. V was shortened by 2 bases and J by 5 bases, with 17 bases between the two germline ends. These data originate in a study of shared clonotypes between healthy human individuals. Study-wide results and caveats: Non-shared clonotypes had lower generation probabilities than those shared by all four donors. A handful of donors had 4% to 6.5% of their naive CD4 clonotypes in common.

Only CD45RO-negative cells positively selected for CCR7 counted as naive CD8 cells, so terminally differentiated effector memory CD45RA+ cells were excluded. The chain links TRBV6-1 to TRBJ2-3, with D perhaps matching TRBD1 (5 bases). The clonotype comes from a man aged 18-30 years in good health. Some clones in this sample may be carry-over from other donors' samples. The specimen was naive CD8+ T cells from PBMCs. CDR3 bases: TGTGCCAGCAGTGAAAGTCGTGGGCAGGGCGGAGATACGCAGTATTTT. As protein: CASSESRGQGGDTQYF.